A selection of T cell receptor beta chains follows, all from one sample in a study of regulatory T cells in long-lasting Graves disease. TCRdb passed the multiplex PCR reads through MiXCR, listing each CDR3 protein once. The sample has around 480,000 distinct CDR3 sequences; 15% to 20% are singletons. Another study also made use of these data, one on T cells in Graves' hyperthyroidism and ophthalmopathy.

The sequencing here drew on peripheral blood mononuclear cells (PBMCs), taken at new diagnosis, from a patient treated with antithyroid drugs. These receptors were taken from a woman aged 35-60 years with Graves disease. The CDR3 runs from the conserved cysteine through the conserved F or W. The D gene is left open where the match is weak. Only part of the rows carry a size: once, few, many, or a class if the clone is expanded.

D	size	V	J	DNA	CDR3
-	-	TRBV9	TRBJ2-2	TGTGCCAGCAGCGTAGAGGGCGGGGAGCTGTTTTTT	CASSVEGGELFF
-	once	TRBV2	TRBJ2-5	TGTGCCAGCAGTGATGTGGTCGGAACTCAAGAGACCCAGTACTTC	CASSDVVGTQETQYF
-	few	TRBV25-1	TRBJ1-5	TGTGCCAGCAGCGGAGCGGGGACGTGGAATCAGCCCCAGCATTTT	CASSGAGTWNQPQHF
-	many	TRBV24-1	TRBJ1-5	TGTGCCACCAGTGATTCTGGGGGGGTTGGTCAGCCCCAGCATTTT	CATSDSGGVGQPQHF
TRBD2	-	TRBV12-3/TRBV12-4	TRBJ2-6	TGTGCCAGCAGTTATAGCGGGCTTTTCTCTGGGGCCAACGTCCTGACTTTC	CASSYSGLFSGANVLTF
-	-	TRBV10-3	TRBJ2-7	TGTGCCATCAGTGAGAAGCCATACGAGCAGTACTTC	CAISEKPYEQYF
TRBD1	-	TRBV10-3	TRBJ2-7	TGTGCCATCAGCGAGACAGGGGGCGAGCAGTACTTC	CAISETGGEQYF
-	many	TRBV11-2	TRBJ2-7	TGTGCCAGCAGCCCGCAAGCCTACGAGCAGTACTTC	CASSPQAYEQYF
TRBD1	-	TRBV5-1	TRBJ2-6	TGCGCCAGCGGACAGGGACAAACTGGGGCCAACGTCCTGACTTTC	CASGQGQTGANVLTF
-	many	TRBV28	TRBJ1-1	TGTGCCAGCAGTCACCGACCCGGGAAAAATAACACTGAAGCTTTCTTT	CASSHRPGKNNTEAFF
TRBD1	-	TRBV15	TRBJ1-2	TGTGCCACCAGCAGACAACAGGGGGCTAGTGGCTACACCTTC	CATSRQQGASGYTF
-	many	TRBV30	TRBJ1-5	TGTGCCTGGAGTCTACAGGGCGGTCAGCCCCAGCATTTT	CAWSLQGGQPQHF
-	many	TRBV29-1	TRBJ2-3	TGCAGCGTTGACACTGGAACAGATACGCAGTATTTT	CSVDTGTDTQYF
-	-	TRBV30	TRBJ2-5	TGTGCCTGGTCAAGGGAATTGGAGACCCAGTACTTC	CAWSRELETQYF
-	many	TRBV11-2	TRBJ2-7	TGTGCCAGCAGCTTAGTACACAACTCCTACGAGCAGTACTTC	CASSLVHNSYEQYF
TRBD1	-	TRBV5-1	TRBJ1-2	TGCGCCAGCAGCGGAGGGGGCGCATATGGCTACACCTTC	CASSGGGAYGYTF
TRBD1	many	TRBV28	TRBJ2-7	TGTGCCAGCACCGACCGGGACAGGAGCTACGAGCAGTACTTC	CASTDRDRSYEQYF
-	many	TRBV30	TRBJ1-1	TGTGCCTGGATAGGCGGCACTGAAGCTTTCTTT	CAWIGGTEAFF
TRBD2	few	TRBV20-1	TRBJ2-5	TGCAGTGCTCGCCTGGGGGCGGGGGGACCACAAGAGACCCAGTACTTC	CSARLGAGGPQETQYF
TRBD1	-	TRBV12-3/TRBV12-4	TRBJ2-7	TGTGCCACGCGGGAGACTACAGGGGGCGTCGAGCAGTACTTC	CATRETTGGVEQYF
-	-	TRBV20-1	TRBJ2-7	TGCAGTGCTATAACCAGTCTTTCCTACGAGCAGTACTTC	CSAITSLSYEQYF
-	many	TRBV2	TRBJ1-6	TGTGCCAGCCTCCTTCGGTCACCCCTCCACTTT	CASLLRSPLHF
-	-	TRBV7-3	TRBJ1-1	TGTGCCAGCAGCTTAACAGCAGGGGAGGACACTGAAGCTTTCTTT	CASSLTAGEDTEAFF
-	many	TRBV20-1	TRBJ1-2	TGCAGTGCTCCCTTCGACATTGCGCCGGGAGGCTACACCTTC	CSAPFDIAPGGYTF
TRBD1	many	TRBV6-5	TRBJ2-7	TGTGCCAGCAGTTACTCATGGCGACAGGGGACCTCCTACGAGCAGTACTTC	CASSYSWRQGTSYEQYF
-	many	TRBV15	TRBJ2-7	TGTGCCACCAGCAGAGATTGGGACGGATACGAGCAGTACTTC	CATSRDWDGYEQYF
TRBD1	few	TRBV13	TRBJ1-6	TGTGCCAGCAGACACCTCGACAGGGATAATTCACCCCTCCACTTT	CASRHLDRDNSPLHF
-	many	TRBV28	TRBJ1-1	TGTGCCAGCAGCACACAGGGACCTGAAGCTTTCTTT	CASSTQGPEAFF
-	many	TRBV2	TRBJ2-5	TGTGCCAGCAGTGAAGGCGTTAGCATGGAAGAGACCCAGTACTTC	CASSEGVSMEETQYF
-	many	TRBV18	TRBJ2-7	TGTGCCAGCTCACCCGGGACGGAAACCTACGAGCAGTACTTC	CASSPGTETYEQYF
TRBD2	many	TRBV7-3	TRBJ2-1	TGTGCCAGCAGCCCCGGACTAGATAGTGTGGGTGAGCAGTTCTTC	CASSPGLDSVGEQFF
-	-	TRBV11-2	TRBJ2-1	TGTGCCAGCAGCGGAAGCCTTGAGCAGTTCTTC	CASSGSLEQFF
-	many	TRBV10-3	TRBJ2-7	TGTGCCATCAGTGAGTCGATGTTTGGTCTCGGAACCACCTACGAGCAGTACTTC	CAISESMFGLGTTYEQYF
TRBD1	few	TRBV7-3	TRBJ1-2	TGTGCCAGCAGCCCAACAGGGGGCCTCGATGGCTACACCTTC	CASSPTGGLDGYTF
-	many	TRBV12-3/TRBV12-4	TRBJ2-5	TGTGCCAGCAGTCCGGGGGCGCCGCAGGGGGAGACCCAGTACTTC	CASSPGAPQGETQYF
TRBD2	-	TRBV11-3	TRBJ2-3	TGTGCCAGCCGGTGGGGGACTAGCGGGGGGGCCCCAGATACGCAGTATTTT	CASRWGTSGGAPDTQYF
-	many	TRBV20-1	TRBJ2-7	TGCAGTGCGAGCCCAGGTGGCTACGAGCAGTACTTC	CSASPGGYEQYF
-	-	TRBV24-1	TRBJ1-6	TGTGCCACCAGTGACCCGGCAGTCGGAACCCTCCACTTT	CATSDPAVGTLHF
-	many	TRBV5-1	TRBJ2-3	TGCGCCAGCAGCACCACCCAGGGTTCTAGCACAGATACGCAGTATTTT	CASSTTQGSSTDTQYF
TRBD1	-	TRBV7-3	TRBJ1-2	TGTGCCAGCAGCCCGGGACAGGCTCTATCTGGCTACACCTTC	CASSPGQALSGYTF
TRBD2	-	TRBV12-3/TRBV12-4	TRBJ2-2	TGTGCCAGCAGTGGGGGGCTAGCGGGCACCGGGGAGCTGTTTTTT	CASSGGLAGTGELFF